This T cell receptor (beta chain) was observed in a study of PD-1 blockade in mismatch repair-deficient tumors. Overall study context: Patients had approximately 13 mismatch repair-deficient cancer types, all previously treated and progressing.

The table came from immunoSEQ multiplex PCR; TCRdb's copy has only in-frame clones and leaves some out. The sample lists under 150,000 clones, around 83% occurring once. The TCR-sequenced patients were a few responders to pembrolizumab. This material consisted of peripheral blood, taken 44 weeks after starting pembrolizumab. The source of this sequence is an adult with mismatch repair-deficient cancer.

This chain's CDR3 is CASSARLGSPFNEQFF. As DNA, the CDR3 is TGTGCCAGTAGTGCCCGATTAGGGAGTCCCTTCAATGAGCAGTTCTTC. The chain joins TRBV19 to TRBJ2-1, with D tentatively TRBD2 (5 bases). CDR3 length: 16 amino acids. The V gene's germline CDR1 is LNHDA and CDR2 SQIVND (reference sequence). V was shortened by 5 bases and J by 6 bases, with 20 bases between the two germline ends.